The 12 T cell receptor beta chains below were found in one sample sequenced in a study of blood T cell repertoires in COVID-19. The table came from immunoSEQ multiplex PCR; TCRdb's copy has only in-frame clones and leaves some out. The data hold some 180,000 clones, with roughly 76% observed a single time. Sequences were obtained from peripheral blood. These receptors came from a woman between 40 and 50 years old with COVID-19, enrolled during active disease.

The chain has TRBV21-1 and TRBJ2-2; TRBD2 reflects the table's D call only, with no check against the DNA. TRBV21-1 is labeled a pseudogene. This CDR3 comprises 18 residues. Written as DNA, the CDR3 is TGTGCCAGCAGCAAGATTAGCGGGAGGGGGGTCGGCACCGGGGAGCTGTTTTTT. Amino acid sequence: CASSKISGRGVGTGELFF.

V usage is TRBV20-1 and J usage is TRBJ2-7; possible D gene TRBD2, 6 bases. This CDR3 has 13 residues. Germline V lookup: CDR1 DFQATT, CDR2 SNEGSKA (reference sequence). The germline V and J ends were trimmed by 7 bases and 3 bases, with 16 bases remaining between them. The CDR3 sequence is CSVSPGRIYEQYF. CDR3 in DNA: TGCAGTGTTAGTCCCGGGAGAATCTACGAGCAGTACTTC.

The genes are TRBV3-1 (or the pseudogene TRBV3-2) and TRBJ2-5, with 8 nucleotides matching TRBD2. Trimming at V came to 0 bases and at J to 5 bases, leaving 8 bases not matched to a gene. The V gene's germline CDR1 is LGHDT and CDR2 YNNKEL (reference sequence). The CDR3 spans 16 residues. The CDR3 loop reads CASSQEWGLDGETQYF. CDR3 coding DNA: TGTGCCAGCAGCCAAGAGTGGGGACTAGATGGCGAGACCCAGTACTTC.

The CDR3 loop is CAWSVHLGSGKGYTF. As DNA, the CDR3 is TGTGCCTGGAGTGTACATCTCGGGTCAGGGAAAGGCTACACCTTC. The chain recombines TRBV30 with TRBJ1-2; tentatively, D is TRBD1 (5 bases). CDR1 and CDR2 (germline): GTSNPN, SVGIG (reference sequence). The CDR3 consists of 15 residues. Trimming left V 0 bases short and J 8 bases short, with 19 bases between.

The rearrangement uses TRBV7-8 and TRBJ1-1; D not resolved. V gave up 4 bases and J gave up 1 base, with 10 bases separating them. This CDR3 has 14 amino acids. The germline V gene encodes CDR1 SGHVS and CDR2 FQNEAQ. CDR3: CASSSRTENTEAFF. CDR3 nucleotide sequence: TGTGCCAGCAGCTCGCGGACTGAGAACACTGAAGCTTTCTTT. The entire variable domain, with the rest obtained from reference TRBV7-8 and TRBJ1-1, is as follows: GAGVSQSPRYKVAKRGQDVALRCDPISGHVSLFWYQQALGQGPEFLTYFQNEAQLDKSGLPSDRFFAERPEGSVSTLKIQRTQQEDSAVYLCASSSRTENTEAFFGQGTRLTVV.

The chain links TRBV7-9 to TRBJ2-4; possibly TRBD1 for D (5 bases). Between the trimmed V and J ends, which lost 1 base and 16 bases, there was a span of 14 bases. This CDR3 contains 12 residues. The germline V gene encodes CDR1 SEHNR and CDR2 FQNEAQ (reference sequence). CDR3 in DNA: TGTGCCAGCAGCTTAGACAGGATTACCTTATACTTC. Protein: CASSLDRITLYF.

The chain combines TRBV7-3 with TRBJ2-3, with D unclear. Germline values: CDR1 SGHTA, CDR2 FQGTGA. This CDR3 comprises 13 residues. V lost 0 bases to trimming and J lost 2 bases, with 3 bases between them. The CDR3 is CASSLTYTDTQYF. The CDR3 region has the DNA TGTGCCAGCAGCTTAACGTACACAGATACGCAGTATTTT.

The V and J genes are TRBV19 and TRBJ2-1; D remains unclear. Germline loops: CDR1 LNHDA, CDR2 SQIVND (reference sequence). The V gene lost 3 bases and the J gene lost 4 bases, with 7 bases spanning the gap. The CDR3 is made up of 13 amino acids. The CDR3 loop reads CASSISTYNEQFF. The CDR3 nucleotides are TGTGCCAGTAGTATTTCCACTTACAATGAGCAGTTCTTC.

This chain uses TRBV28 with TRBJ1-5; a weak D match, TRBD1 (5 bases). The CDR3 has 14 amino acids. In germline, CDR1 is MDHEN, CDR2 SYDVKM. V lost 6 bases, J lost 7 bases, and 16 bases lay in between. The CDR3 spells CASSPQGSGQPQHF. CDR3 nucleotide sequence: TGTGCCAGCAGCCCCCAGGGTAGCGGACAGCCCCAGCATTTT.

This chain connects TRBV11-1 to TRBJ2-5, with D perhaps TRBD2 (5 bases). V was pared by 1 base and J by 5 bases, with 11 bases between. There are 14 residues in the CDR3. Germline assignment: CDR1 SGHAT and CDR2 FQDESV (reference sequence). Here the CDR3 reads CASSLGLAGETQYF. CDR3 in DNA: TGTGCCAGCAGCTTAGGTCTAGCCGGCGAGACCCAGTACTTC.

The chain is built from TRBV7-9 and TRBJ2-7; D uncertain. Germline loops: CDR1 SEHNR, CDR2 FQNEAQ (reference sequence). Trimming took off 2 bases at V and 6 bases at J, with 5 bases between the two ends. CDR3 size: 11 residues. DNA of the CDR3: TGTGCCAGCAGCTTACTCTCCGAGCAGTACGTC. Its protein is CASSLLSEQYV.

This chain links TRBV4-2 with TRBJ1-1; the D gene is possibly TRBD1 (5 bases). The CDR3 is made up of 18 amino acids. Germline CDR1 and CDR2: LGHNA and YNFKEQ. Trimming left V 0 bases short and J 4 bases short, with 21 bases between. The CDR3 DNA follows: TGTGCCAGCAGCCAAGAAGGGGAACTGATGGGGTTTCGCACTGAAGCTTTCTTT. Protein product: CASSQEGELMGFRTEAFF.